The TCR beta chain under discussion was sequenced for a study of shared clonotypes between healthy human individuals. Study at large: With ages of 18 to 49, the donors were a couple of women and a few men.

The assay was immunoSEQ multiplex PCR, and TCRdb's table has in-frame clones only and misses some. The profile shows around 1,100,000 clones, about 72% of them singletons. Study results and caveats: Memory subsets generally showed lower estimated richness than naive subsets.

In the case of this clone: Its cognate antigen is unknown.

CDR1 MNHEY and CDR2 SVGAGI come from the germline V gene. The V gene lost 5 bases and the J gene lost 7 bases, with 14 bases spanning the gap. The CDR3 length is 14 residues. This clonotype originated in a man aged 18 to 29 in good health. Some clones in this sample may be carry-over from other donors' samples. The sequencing input was memory CD4+ T cells from PBMCs. The subset here: CD45RA-negative fraction. V and J are TRBV6-5 and TRBJ2-2; tentatively, D is TRBD2 (6 bases). This CDR3 is CASSRGGPNGELFF. Written as DNA, the CDR3 is TGTGCCAGCAGTAGAGGAGGGCCAAACGGGGAGCTGTTTTTT.